This T cell receptor beta chain was recorded in a study of T cell changes during pregnancy in multiple sclerosis. This table comes from immunoSEQ multiplex PCR, and its TCRdb copy is limited to in-frame clones, with some not included. The data contain approximately 130,000 clones, 90% to 98% of them singletons. This clone was detected once. V lost 2 bases, J lost 2 bases, and 12 bases lay in between. Germline V gene sequence: CDR1 MDHEN, CDR2 SYDVKM. The length of the CDR3 is 15 residues. The TCR originated in a female donor with multiple sclerosis, enrolled in a pregnancy study. Source: peripheral blood, taken after pregnancy. The chain combines TRBV28 with TRBJ2-5, with D possibly TRBD1 on 6 matching bases. The CDR3 loop reads CASSLLRTVQETQYF. The CDR3 DNA reads TGTGCCAGCAGTTTACTGCGGACAGTACAAGAGACCCAGTACTTC.